This T cell receptor beta chain was documented in a study of T cell clonotyping in hematopoietic cell transplantation. General observations from the study: Pathologically expanded recipient clonotypes increased progressively from day 30 to day 180 as diversity fell.

Assay: immunoSEQ multiplex PCR; the TCRdb copy retains only in-frame clones and omits some. Among 75,000 to 95,000 clones listed, roughly 95% were seen once. Turning to this clone: Its matching antigen is unknown.

V was trimmed by 2 bases and J by 4 bases, leaving 5 bases between them. Germline CDR1 is ENHRY and CDR2 is SYGVKD. The CDR3 extends over 12 amino acids. Documented time point: recipient sample about 28 days before transplant, after cytoreduction. The clonotype originates from a woman aged 45-65 years with acute myeloid leukemia. Some clones in this sample may be carry-over from other donors' samples. The chain links TRBV10-3 to TRBJ1-1; D gene unclear. This material consisted of peripheral blood mononuclear cells, taken before stem cell transplant. The CDR3 nucleotides are TGTGCCATCAGTGAGCTGGGCACTGAAGCTTTCTTT. This sequence encodes CAISELGTEAFF.